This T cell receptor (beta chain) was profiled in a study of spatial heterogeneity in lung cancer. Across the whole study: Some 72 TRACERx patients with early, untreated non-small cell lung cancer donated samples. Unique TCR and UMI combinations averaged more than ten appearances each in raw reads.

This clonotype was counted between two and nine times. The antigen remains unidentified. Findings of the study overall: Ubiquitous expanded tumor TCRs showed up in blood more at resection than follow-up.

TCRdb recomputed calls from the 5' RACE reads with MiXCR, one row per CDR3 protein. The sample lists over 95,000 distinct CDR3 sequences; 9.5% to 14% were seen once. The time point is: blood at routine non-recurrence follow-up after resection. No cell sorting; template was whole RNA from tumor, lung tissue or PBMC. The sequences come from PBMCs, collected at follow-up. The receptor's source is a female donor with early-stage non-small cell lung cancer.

In DNA form, the CDR3 reads TGTGCCAGCAGCTTACGACAGGGGTTAAACACCGGGGAGCTGTTTTTT. Amino acid sequence: CASSLRQGLNTGELFF. The rearrangement joins TRBV7-3 to TRBJ2-2; 8 nucleotides line up with TRBD1. Germline V gene sequence: CDR1 SGHTA, CDR2 FQGTGA. The CDR3 extends over 16 amino acids. V lost 2 bases, J lost 2 bases, and 4 bases stayed unmatched.